This T cell receptor (beta chain) was identified during a study of long-term antiretroviral therapy in people with HIV. Germline V lookup: CDR1 LGHNA, CDR2 YSLEER. This CDR3 has 12 amino acids. Trimming pared 0 bases from V and 7 bases from J, leaving 4 bases between. Study-wide points: The study found that diversity rose after ART but stayed below transplant donor controls. Clones that had undergone expansion before ART prevailed in the repertoire throughout all time points.

Remarks on this clone: What it binds is unknown.

The run of the v3.0 immunoSEQ assay was at survey level. Sequencing targeted about 40,000-55,000 T-cell genomes per sample. Some clones are missing from TCRdb's copy, which holds only in-frame ones; the method was immunoSEQ multiplex PCR. The sample shows about 16,000 clones, about 91% of them seen only once. This receptor was taken from a woman in her 30s with HIV. The chain employs TRBV4-3 and TRBJ2-1; D remains unclear. The starting material was unsorted PBMCs, obtained roughly 2.3 years before starting antiretroviral therapy. In nucleotides, the CDR3 is TGCGCCAGCAGCCAAGACGCAAATGAGCAGTTCTTC. This sequence encodes CASSQDANEQFF.